Included here is one TCR beta chain sequence, with context. The CDR3 runs 13 residues. Trimming stripped 4 bases from V and 4 bases from J, with 9 bases between. Germline V gene lookup returns CDR1 LNHDA and CDR2 SQIVND (reference sequence). Libraries were prepared by immunoSEQ multiplex PCR; TCRdb keeps only in-frame clonotypes and omits some of them. The sample has hundreds of thousands of clones, around nine tenths seen once; the top ten hold 2% to 3%. These data come from a study of blood T cell repertoires in COVID-19. Across the study: The analysed material was cDNA or gDNA that came from T cells, B-cell-depleted T cells, or PBMCs.

Those enrolled, adults aged roughly 18 to 100 years, came from 20 to 25 US areas. The sample comprised PBMCs or T cells enriched from blood (not recorded which). The receptor's source is a man in his sixties who had recovered from COVID-19. The J gene is TRBJ2-3, the V gene TRBV19; maybe TRBD2 (5 bases). The CDR3 here is CASSTGGPDTQYF. The CDR3 nucleotides read TGTGCCAGTAGTACCGGAGGCCCAGATACGCAGTATTTT.